Reported below is one T cell receptor (beta chain). Its target is unknown. This table comes from immunoSEQ multiplex PCR, and its TCRdb copy is limited to in-frame clones, with some not included. Of tens of thousands of clones in the sample, roughly 91% were seen once. CDR1 and CDR2 (germline): SGDLS, YYNGEE. Trimming cost V 0 bases and J 5 bases, with 3 bases left between them. The CDR3 totals 11 residues. This sample stems from a study of OX40 agonist ivuxolimab in advanced cancers. In the study overall: Ivuxolimab was administered intravenously to patients at 0.01 to 10 mg/kg every 2 weeks. It was permissible to have had prior anti-PD-1, anti-PD-L1 or anti-CTLA-4 therapy, and around 40% had some. Findings and caveats of the study: Expanded clones belonging to CD8+ T cells outnumbered, on average, those of CD4+.

V and J are TRBV9 and TRBJ2-7; no reliable D call. This receptor was obtained from an adult with an advanced solid tumor such as melanoma, head and neck, liver or kidney cancer. Sequenced here: CD4+ or CD8+ T cells sorted from blood, sampled in a trial of the OX40 agonist ivuxolimab. CDR3: CASSVGDEQYF. In DNA form, the CDR3 reads TGTGCCAGCAGCGTAGGGGACGAGCAGTACTTC.